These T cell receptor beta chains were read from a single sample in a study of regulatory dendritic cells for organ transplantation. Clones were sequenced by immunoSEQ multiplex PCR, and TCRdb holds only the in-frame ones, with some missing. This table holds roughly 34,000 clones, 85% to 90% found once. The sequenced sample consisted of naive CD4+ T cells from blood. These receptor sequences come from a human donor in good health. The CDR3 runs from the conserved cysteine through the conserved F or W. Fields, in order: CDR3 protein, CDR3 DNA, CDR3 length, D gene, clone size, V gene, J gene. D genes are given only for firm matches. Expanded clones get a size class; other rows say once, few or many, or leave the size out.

cdr3_aa: CASSQDNTDTQYF
cdr3_nt: TGCGCCAGCAGCCAAGATAACACAGATACGCAGTATTTT
cdr3_length: 13
d_call: NA
clone_size: NA
v_call: TRBV4-3
j_call: TRBJ2-3

cdr3_aa: CASTINWDGESEQYF
cdr3_nt: TGTGCCAGCACCATTAATTGGGATGGGGAGAGCGAGCAGTACTTC
cdr3_length: 15
d_call: NA
clone_size: NA
v_call: TRBV7-9
j_call: TRBJ2-7

cdr3_aa: CASSLKGPSPDTQYF
cdr3_nt: TGTGCCAGCAGCTTAAAAGGGCCGAGCCCAGATACGCAGTATTTT
cdr3_length: 15
d_call: NA
clone_size: NA
v_call: TRBV5-5
j_call: TRBJ2-3

cdr3_aa: CASSSSQGDTEAFF
cdr3_nt: TGTGCCAGCAGCTCCTCTCAGGGTGACACTGAAGCTTTCTTT
cdr3_length: 14
d_call: NA
clone_size: NA
v_call: TRBV5-6
j_call: TRBJ1-1

cdr3_aa: CASRQNTGANYGYTF
cdr3_nt: TGTGCCAGCAGACAAAACACGGGAGCTAACTATGGCTACACCTTC
cdr3_length: 15
d_call: NA
clone_size: once
v_call: TRBV25-1
j_call: TRBJ1-2

cdr3_aa: CASSEFGTGAWPQHF
cdr3_nt: TGTGCCAGCAGTGAGTTCGGGACAGGCGCGTGGCCCCAGCATTTT
cdr3_length: 15
d_call: TRBD1
clone_size: NA
v_call: TRBV2
j_call: TRBJ1-5

cdr3_aa: CSVDTAMNTEAFF
cdr3_nt: TGCAGCGTTGACACAGCCATGAACACTGAAGCTTTCTTT
cdr3_length: 13
d_call: NA
clone_size: NA
v_call: TRBV29-1
j_call: TRBJ1-1

cdr3_aa: CASSRKVVFSNQPQHF
cdr3_nt: TGTGCCAGCAGTAGAAAGGTTGTTTTCAGCAATCAGCCCCAGCATTTT
cdr3_length: 16
d_call: NA
clone_size: NA
v_call: TRBV21-1
j_call: TRBJ1-5

cdr3_aa: CASSQDLSYNEQFF
cdr3_nt: TGTGCCAGCAGCCAAGATCTATCCTACAATGAGCAGTTCTTC
cdr3_length: 14
d_call: NA
clone_size: NA
v_call: TRBV4-2
j_call: TRBJ2-1

cdr3_aa: CASSPQRTGLNGYTF
cdr3_nt: TGTGCCAGCAGCCCACAAAGGACAGGTCTGAATGGCTACACCTTC
cdr3_length: 15
d_call: TRBD1
clone_size: NA
v_call: TRBV7-8
j_call: TRBJ1-2

cdr3_aa: CAWSDGQGHSGNTIYF
cdr3_nt: TGTGCCTGGAGTGACGGACAGGGACACTCTGGAAACACCATATATTTT
cdr3_length: 16
d_call: TRBD1
clone_size: NA
v_call: TRBV30
j_call: TRBJ1-3

cdr3_aa: CASSTNYEQYF
cdr3_nt: TGTGCCAGCAGTACAAACTACGAGCAGTACTTC
cdr3_length: 11
d_call: NA
clone_size: NA
v_call: TRBV28
j_call: TRBJ2-7

cdr3_aa: CASSLDSSGAIGHTQYF
cdr3_nt: TGTGCCAGCAGCTTGGACTCTAGCGGGGCGATTGGCCATACGCAGTATTTT
cdr3_length: 17
d_call: TRBD2
clone_size: NA
v_call: TRBV5-5
j_call: TRBJ2-3

cdr3_aa: CASSTGTGTAFETQYF
cdr3_nt: TGTGCCAGCAGCACCGGGACAGGGACCGCATTCGAGACCCAGTACTTC
cdr3_length: 16
d_call: TRBD1
clone_size: NA
v_call: TRBV7-3
j_call: TRBJ2-5

cdr3_aa: CASSPSRDNQPQHF
cdr3_nt: TGTGCCAGCTCACCAAGCAGGGACAATCAGCCCCAGCATTTT
cdr3_length: 14
d_call: NA
clone_size: NA
v_call: TRBV18
j_call: TRBJ1-5

cdr3_aa: CSVELGNQETQYF
cdr3_nt: TGCAGCGTTGAACTCGGTAATCAAGAGACCCAGTACTTC
cdr3_length: 13
d_call: NA
clone_size: NA
v_call: TRBV29-1
j_call: TRBJ2-5

cdr3_aa: CASSITQGANYGYTF
cdr3_nt: TGTGCCAGTAGCATAACACAGGGAGCTAACTATGGCTACACCTTC
cdr3_length: 15
d_call: NA
clone_size: NA
v_call: TRBV19
j_call: TRBJ1-2

cdr3_aa: CASKLSTPGLAATGELFF
cdr3_nt: TGTGCCAGTAAATTGAGTACTCCGGGACTAGCGGCCACCGGGGAGCTGTTTTTT
cdr3_length: 18
d_call: TRBD2
clone_size: NA
v_call: TRBV19
j_call: TRBJ2-2

cdr3_aa: CASSLILGQPRVTLHF
cdr3_nt: TGTGCCAGCAGCTTAATTCTCGGGCAGCCGCGGGTCACCCTCCACTTT
cdr3_length: 16
d_call: NA
clone_size: NA
v_call: TRBV7-3
j_call: TRBJ1-6

cdr3_aa: CASSLQQGAWADTQYF
cdr3_nt: TGTGCCAGCAGCTTACAACAGGGGGCATGGGCAGATACGCAGTATTTT
cdr3_length: 16
d_call: TRBD1
clone_size: NA
v_call: TRBV7-9
j_call: TRBJ2-3

cdr3_aa: CASSLQPTGDQPQHF
cdr3_nt: TGTGCCAGTAGTTTACAACCGACAGGGGATCAGCCCCAGCATTTT
cdr3_length: 15
d_call: TRBD1
clone_size: NA
v_call: TRBV19
j_call: TRBJ1-5

cdr3_aa: CASSPRDRANEKLFF
cdr3_nt: TGTGCCAGCAGCCCCCGGGACAGGGCTAATGAAAAACTGTTTTTT
cdr3_length: 15
d_call: TRBD1
clone_size: NA
v_call: TRBV7-8
j_call: TRBJ1-4

cdr3_aa: CASSPYRSGATSGNTIYF
cdr3_nt: TGTGCCAGCAGCCCCTATAGGTCAGGGGCGACGTCTGGAAACACCATATATTTT
cdr3_length: 18
d_call: NA
clone_size: once
v_call: TRBV5-6
j_call: TRBJ1-3

cdr3_aa: CASSALDRLDTQYF
cdr3_nt: TGTGCCAGCAGCGCACTAGACAGGTTGGATACGCAGTATTTT
cdr3_length: 14
d_call: NA
clone_size: NA
v_call: TRBV9
j_call: TRBJ2-3

cdr3_aa: CASRDYSTDTQYF
cdr3_nt: TGCGCCAGCAGGGACTACAGCACAGATACGCAGTATTTT
cdr3_length: 13
d_call: NA
clone_size: NA
v_call: TRBV10-2
j_call: TRBJ2-3

cdr3_aa: CASSESDTQYF
cdr3_nt: TGTGCCAGCAGTGAAAGTGATACGCAGTATTTT
cdr3_length: 11
d_call: NA
clone_size: NA
v_call: TRBV2
j_call: TRBJ2-3

cdr3_aa: CASGTGTELGELFF
cdr3_nt: TGTGCCAGCGGGACCGGGACCGAACTAGGGGAGCTGTTTTTT
cdr3_length: 14
d_call: NA
clone_size: NA
v_call: TRBV6-5
j_call: TRBJ2-2

cdr3_aa: CASSPPRTGVTDTQYF
cdr3_nt: TGTGCCAGCAGCCCCCCCCGGACAGGGGTCACAGATACGCAGTATTTT
cdr3_length: 16
d_call: TRBD1
clone_size: NA
v_call: TRBV5-4
j_call: TRBJ2-3

cdr3_aa: CATQPGQGRAFF
cdr3_nt: TGTGCCACCCAACCCGGACAGGGGAGAGCTTTCTTT
cdr3_length: 12
d_call: TRBD1
clone_size: NA
v_call: TRBV19
j_call: TRBJ1-1

cdr3_aa: CASSIVRGAKSSGANVLTF
cdr3_nt: TGTGCCAGTAGTATAGTTCGGGGGGCGAAGAGCTCTGGGGCCAACGTCCTGACTTTC
cdr3_length: 19
d_call: NA
clone_size: NA
v_call: TRBV19
j_call: TRBJ2-6

cdr3_aa: CASSSQGAGGNTIYF
cdr3_nt: TGTGCCAGCAGCTCACAGGGGGCCGGTGGAAACACCATATATTTT
cdr3_length: 15
d_call: TRBD1
clone_size: NA
v_call: TRBV7-2
j_call: TRBJ1-3

cdr3_aa: CASSYLASNEKLFF
cdr3_nt: TGTGCCAGCAGTTACCTGGCGTCTAATGAAAAACTGTTTTTT
cdr3_length: 14
d_call: NA
clone_size: NA
v_call: TRBV6-5
j_call: TRBJ1-4

cdr3_aa: CASSLGQAYEKLFF
cdr3_nt: TGCGCCAGCAGCCTCGGACAGGCGTATGAAAAACTGTTTTTT
cdr3_length: 14
d_call: TRBD1
clone_size: NA
v_call: TRBV10-2
j_call: TRBJ1-4

cdr3_aa: CASSPNRDQPQHF
cdr3_nt: TGTGCCAGCAGTCCTAACAGGGATCAGCCCCAGCATTTT
cdr3_length: 13
d_call: NA
clone_size: NA
v_call: TRBV6-4
j_call: TRBJ1-5

cdr3_aa: CAISHSGTGLAEAFF
cdr3_nt: TGTGCCATCAGCCACAGCGGTACGGGTTTGGCTGAAGCTTTCTTT
cdr3_length: 15
d_call: NA
clone_size: NA
v_call: TRBV10-3
j_call: TRBJ1-1

cdr3_aa: CASRQLGQGGHTEAFF
cdr3_nt: TGTGCCAGCAGACAACTGGGACAGGGAGGTCACACTGAAGCTTTCTTT
cdr3_length: 16
d_call: TRBD1
clone_size: NA
v_call: TRBV2
j_call: TRBJ1-1

cdr3_aa: CAWSSSGYNEQFF
cdr3_nt: TGTGCCTGGAGCTCCTCCGGGTACAATGAGCAGTTCTTC
cdr3_length: 13
d_call: NA
clone_size: NA
v_call: TRBV30
j_call: TRBJ2-1

cdr3_aa: CASTRQLNTGELFF
cdr3_nt: TGTGCCAGCACGAGACAGCTGAACACCGGGGAGCTGTTTTTT
cdr3_length: 14
d_call: NA
clone_size: NA
v_call: TRBV28
j_call: TRBJ2-2

cdr3_aa: CASSQGGRGTGELFF
cdr3_nt: TGCGCCAGCAGCCAAGGGGGGCGAGGCACCGGGGAGCTGTTTTTT
cdr3_length: 15
d_call: NA
clone_size: NA
v_call: TRBV4-3
j_call: TRBJ2-2

cdr3_aa: CASSFSENTEAFF
cdr3_nt: TGTGCCAGCAGCTTCTCTGAGAACACTGAAGCTTTCTTT
cdr3_length: 13
d_call: NA
clone_size: few
v_call: TRBV11-2
j_call: TRBJ1-1

cdr3_aa: CASSLEATNEKLFF
cdr3_nt: TGCGCCAGCAGCTTGGAAGCAACTAATGAAAAACTGTTTTTT
cdr3_length: 14
d_call: NA
clone_size: NA
v_call: TRBV5-1
j_call: TRBJ1-4

cdr3_aa: CASSLLRRKTYGYTF
cdr3_nt: TGCGCCAGCAGTCTACTCCGACGAAAGACCTATGGCTACACCTTC
cdr3_length: 15
d_call: NA
clone_size: NA
v_call: TRBV10-1
j_call: TRBJ1-2